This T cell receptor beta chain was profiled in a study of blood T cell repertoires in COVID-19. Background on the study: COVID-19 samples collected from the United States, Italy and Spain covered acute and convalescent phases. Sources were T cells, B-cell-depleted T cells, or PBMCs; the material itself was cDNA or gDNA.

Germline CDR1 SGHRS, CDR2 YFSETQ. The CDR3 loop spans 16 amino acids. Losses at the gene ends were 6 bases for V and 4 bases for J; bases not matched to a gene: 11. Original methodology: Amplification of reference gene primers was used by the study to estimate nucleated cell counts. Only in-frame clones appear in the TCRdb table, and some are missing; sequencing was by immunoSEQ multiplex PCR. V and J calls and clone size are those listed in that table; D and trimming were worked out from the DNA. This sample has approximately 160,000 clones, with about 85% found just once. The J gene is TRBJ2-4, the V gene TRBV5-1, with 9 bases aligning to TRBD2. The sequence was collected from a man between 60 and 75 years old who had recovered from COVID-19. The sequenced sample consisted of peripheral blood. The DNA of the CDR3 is TGCGCCAGCAAATTCACTCCGAGCGGGGGGAAAAACATTCAGTACTTC. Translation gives CASKFTPSGGKNIQYF.